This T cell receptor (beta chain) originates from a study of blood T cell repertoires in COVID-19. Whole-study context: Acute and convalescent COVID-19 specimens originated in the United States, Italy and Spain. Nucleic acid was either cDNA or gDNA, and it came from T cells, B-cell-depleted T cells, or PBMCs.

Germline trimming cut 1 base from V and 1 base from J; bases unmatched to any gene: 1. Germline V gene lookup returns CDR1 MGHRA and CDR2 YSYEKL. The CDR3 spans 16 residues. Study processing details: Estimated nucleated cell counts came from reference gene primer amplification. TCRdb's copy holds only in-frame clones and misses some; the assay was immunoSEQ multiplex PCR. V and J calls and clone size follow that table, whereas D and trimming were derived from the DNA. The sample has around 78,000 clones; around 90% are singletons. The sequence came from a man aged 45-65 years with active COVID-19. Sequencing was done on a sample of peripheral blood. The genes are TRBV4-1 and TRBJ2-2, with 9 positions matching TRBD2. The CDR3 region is CASSQGTSVNTGELFF. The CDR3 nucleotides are TGCGCCAGCAGCCAAGGGACTAGCGTGAACACCGGGGAGCTGTTTTTT.